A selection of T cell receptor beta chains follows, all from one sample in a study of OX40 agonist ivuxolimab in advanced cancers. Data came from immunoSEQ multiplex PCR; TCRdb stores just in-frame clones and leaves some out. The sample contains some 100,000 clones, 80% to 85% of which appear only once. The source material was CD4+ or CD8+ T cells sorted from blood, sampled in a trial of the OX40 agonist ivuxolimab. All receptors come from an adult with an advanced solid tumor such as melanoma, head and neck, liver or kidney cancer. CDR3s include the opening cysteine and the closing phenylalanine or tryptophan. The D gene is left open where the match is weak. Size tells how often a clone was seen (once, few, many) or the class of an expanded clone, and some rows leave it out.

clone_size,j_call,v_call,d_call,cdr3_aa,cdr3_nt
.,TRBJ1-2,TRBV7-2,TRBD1,CASSLGTGSGYTF,TGTGCCAGCAGCTTAGGGACAGGGAGTGGCTACACCTTC
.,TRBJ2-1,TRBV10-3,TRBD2,CAISAGTTPGEQFF,TGTGCCATCAGTGCCGGGACTACCCCCGGGGAGCAGTTCTTC
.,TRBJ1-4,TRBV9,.,CASSAQVGMSEKLFF,TGTGCCAGCAGCGCTCAAGTGGGGATGAGTGAAAAACTGTTTTTT
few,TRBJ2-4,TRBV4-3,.,CASSQEGGGGKNIQYF,TGCGCCAGCAGCCAAGAAGGGGGGGGCGGCAAAAACATTCAGTACTTC
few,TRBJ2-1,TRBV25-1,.,CASSESRYEQFF,TGTGCCAGCAGTGAATCTCGGTATGAGCAGTTCTTC
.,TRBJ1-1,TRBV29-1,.,CSVVVPRRNTEAFF,TGCAGCGTCGTGGTCCCACGACGGAACACTGAAGCTTTCTTT
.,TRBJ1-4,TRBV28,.,CASSSTEVNEKLFF,TGTGCCAGCAGCTCGACGGAGGTAAATGAAAAACTGTTTTTT
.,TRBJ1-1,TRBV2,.,CASIGGLNTEAFF,TGTGCCAGCATCGGGGGATTGAACACTGAAGCTTTCTTT
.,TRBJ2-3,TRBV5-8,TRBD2,CASSRLAGGAADTQYF,TGTGCCAGCAGCCGCCTAGCGGGGGGGGCCGCAGATACGCAGTATTTT
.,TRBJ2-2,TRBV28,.,CASTGYTGELFF,TGTGCCAGCACTGGTTACACCGGGGAGCTGTTTTTT
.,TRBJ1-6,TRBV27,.,CASSLLANSPLHF,TGTGCCAGCAGTTTGTTAGCGAATTCACCCCTCCACTTT
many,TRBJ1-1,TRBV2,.,CASSEEGGIGEAFF,TGTGCCAGCAGTGAAGAAGGGGGGATTGGTGAAGCTTTCTTT
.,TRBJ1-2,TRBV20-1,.,CSVGGDYGYTF,TGCAGTGTCGGGGGTGACTATGGCTACACCTTC
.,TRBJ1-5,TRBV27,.,CASSPRQTFNQPQHF,TGTGCCAGTAGTCCCCGACAGACCTTCAATCAGCCCCAGCATTTT
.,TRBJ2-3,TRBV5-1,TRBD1,CASSPGTGITDTQYF,TGCGCCAGCAGCCCGGGGACAGGGATCACAGATACGCAGTATTTT
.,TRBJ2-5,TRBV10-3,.,CAIGASAETQYF,TGTGCCATCGGCGCCAGCGCAGAGACCCAGTACTTC
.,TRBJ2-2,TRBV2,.,CASRGRKNTGELFF,TGTGCCAGCAGAGGCAGGAAGAACACCGGGGAGCTGTTTTTT
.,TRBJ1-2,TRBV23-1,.,CASSQWGRPYGYTF,TGCGCCAGCAGTCAATGGGGACGGCCCTATGGCTACACCTTC
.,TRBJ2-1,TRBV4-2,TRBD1,CASSQERTGSNNEQFF,TGTGCCAGCAGCCAAGAGAGGACAGGGTCTAACAATGAGCAGTTCTTC
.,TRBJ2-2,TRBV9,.,CASSARTAPGELFF,TGTGCCAGCAGCGCGAGGACTGCCCCCGGGGAGCTGTTTTTT
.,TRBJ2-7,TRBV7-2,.,CASSLNPAAMEQYF,TGTGCCAGCAGCTTAAATCCCGCCGCTATGGAGCAGTACTTC
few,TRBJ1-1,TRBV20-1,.,CSAKENTEAFF,TGCAGTGCTAAAGAGAACACTGAAGCTTTCTTT
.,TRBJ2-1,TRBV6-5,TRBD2,CASSRLTSVSNEQFF,TGTGCCAGCAGCCGTTTGACTAGCGTTTCAAATGAGCAGTTCTTC
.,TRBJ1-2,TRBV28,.,CASSLWGEGYTF,TGTGCCAGCAGTTTATGGGGGGAAGGCTACACCTTC
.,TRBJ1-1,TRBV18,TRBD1,CASSLKQGENTEAFF,TGTGCCAGCTCACTAAAACAGGGGGAGAACACTGAAGCTTTCTTT
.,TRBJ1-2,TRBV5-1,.,CASSLAGQGLNGYTF,TGCGCCAGCAGCTTGGCCGGGCAGGGATTAAATGGCTACACCTTC
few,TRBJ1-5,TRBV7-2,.,CASSLTASLNQPQHF,TGTGCCAGCAGCTTAACGGCGAGCCTCAATCAGCCCCAGCATTTT